The clone carrying this TCR beta chain appeared many times. Its target is not known. The read is 3 residues too short to cover the CDR3 end, so that end is filled in from the germline J gene. Germline CDR1 DFQATT, CDR2 SNEGSKA (reference sequence). V lost 6 bases and J 1 base, leaving 12 bases between the germline ends. The CDR3 extends over 13 amino acids. This sample stems from a study of T cell clonality in common variable immunodeficiency. General study points: CVID subjects shared fewer TCRbeta clones than healthy controls did.

Control and CVID samples contributed equal amounts of genomic DNA. TCRdb's table, derived via immunoSEQ multiplex PCR, lists solely in-frame clones and lacks some. The record shows approximately 46,000 clones for this sample, with no singletons present. Both groups were predominantly of Caucasian heritage. The rearrangement joins TRBV20-1 to TRBJ2-5, with D tentatively TRBD1 (6 bases). This receptor was taken from a person between 18 and 75 years old in good health. Sequencing used peripheral blood mononuclear cells. The CDR3 DNA, read in part, is TGCAGTGCACAAACAGGGCCCCAAGAGACC. Its protein is CSAQTGPQET. The CDR3 in its entirety is CSAQTGPQETQYF.